This T cell receptor (beta chain) was sequenced in a study of cytomegalovirus exposure and HLA in healthy donors. Study details: An earlier analysis identified some 110 million unique TCR beta sequences in 150 million to 200 million T cells. Genetic ancestry analysis placed 81% of the 400 or so donors that were genotyped in the Caucasian-associated cluster. Study-wide points: Presence/absence analyses assumed roughly uniform sequencing depth across donors, which may not hold.

About this clone itself: Its specificity is not known.

The PCR was carried out with 60 Vbeta primers and 13 Jbeta primers. Clones were sequenced by immunoSEQ multiplex PCR, and TCRdb holds only the in-frame ones, with some missing. The sample table includes about 190,000 clones. The J segment lost 2 bases and the V segment lost 5 bases, leaving 13 bases of the junction unmatched. CDR3 size: 16 residues. CDR1 is GTSNPN, CDR2 SVGIG, per germline (reference sequence). The rearrangement uses TRBV30 and TRBJ2-7, with 9 bases matching TRBD1. Input material: PBMCs. The TCR sequence derives from a woman aged 30 to 39 in good health and CMV-seropositive. The CDR3 spells CAWDLMGQGKTYEQYF. CDR3 DNA sequence: TGTGCCTGGGACTTAATGGGACAGGGCAAAACCTACGAGCAGTACTTC.